The rows below give T cell receptor beta chains drawn from one sample of a study of T cell responses to AZD1222 COVID-19 vaccine. Some clones are missing from TCRdb's copy, which holds only in-frame ones; the method was immunoSEQ multiplex PCR. The table lists fewer than 150,000 clones, approximately 93% of them singletons. The input for sequencing was peripheral blood, taken on day 0 of AZD1222 vaccination. These receptors came from an adult in good health. The CDR3 runs from the conserved cysteine through the conserved F or W. D genes are given only for firm matches. Rows give clone size only sometimes, using once, few, many, or a class for an expanded clone.

>TRBV7-9|few|TRBD1|TRBJ1-2
TGTGCCAGCAGCTTGATCGGAACCGGGACAGCCTATGGCTACACCTTC
CASSLIGTGTAYGYTF
>TRBV5-4|.|TRBD1|TRBJ1-1
TGTGCCAGCAGCAGTACAGGGGGCACTGAAGCTTTCTTT
CASSSTGGTEAFF
>TRBV7-2|.|TRBD1|TRBJ2-7
TGTGCCAGCAGCACCCGACAGGGTCAGGAGCAGTACTTC
CASSTRQGQEQYF
>TRBV3-1/TRBV3-2|.|TRBD2|TRBJ2-7
TGTGCCAGCAGCCAGCCGAGAACTAGCGGGACCTACGAGCAGTACTTC
CASSQPRTSGTYEQYF
>TRBV12-3/TRBV12-4|.|TRBD1|TRBJ1-2
TGTGCCAGCAAAGGACAGGGGATCGGCTACACCTTC
CASKGQGIGYTF
>TRBV3-1/TRBV3-2|.|.|TRBJ1-3
TGTGCCAGCAGCCAAGTTCAAAACACCATATATTTT
CASSQVQNTIYF
>TRBV3-1/TRBV3-2|.|.|TRBJ2-1
TGTGCCAGCAGCCAACCAGGGGCTTACAATGAGCAGTTCTTC
CASSQPGAYNEQFF
>TRBV7-9|.|TRBD1|TRBJ1-2
TGTGCCAGCAGCTTAGGAACAGGGGGTGGCTACACCTTC
CASSLGTGGGYTF
>TRBV6-5|.|TRBD1|TRBJ2-7
TGTGCCAGCAGCACCGCAGGGGGCAGCGCCTACGAGCAGTACTTC
CASSTAGGSAYEQYF
>TRBV6-5|.|.|TRBJ2-1
TGTGCCAGCAGTTACTCTGGGACGGGGAGTTACAATGAGCAGTTCTTC
CASSYSGTGSYNEQFF
>TRBV28|.|TRBD1|TRBJ1-4
TGTGCCAGCAGATCCCCTAAAACAGGGGATCCACTGTTTTTT
CASRSPKTGDPLFF
>TRBV28|.|.|TRBJ2-1
TGTGCCAGCAGTCTCGAGCTAGCGTGGGGGAATGAGCAGTTCTTC
CASSLELAWGNEQFF
>TRBV7-9|.|TRBD1|TRBJ1-2
TGTGCCAGCAGCTTAAAGCAGAGACAGGGGGCTAACTATGGCTACACCTTC
CASSLKQRQGANYGYTF
>TRBV5-5|.|.|TRBJ1-2
TGTGCCAGCAGCATGGATGCTAACTATGGCTACACCTTC
CASSMDANYGYTF
>TRBV23-1|.|.|TRBJ1-2
TGCGCCAGCAATCCAAAGGTTGGCTACACCTTC
CASNPKVGYTF
>TRBV24-1|.|TRBD2|TRBJ2-1
TGTGCCACCAGCCCGACTAGCAGAACTCTTAGCTCCTACAATGAGCAGTTCTTC
CATSPTSRTLSSYNEQFF
>TRBV29-1|.|.|TRBJ1-1
TGCAGCGTTGAACCTCAGGGCGGGACTGAAGCTTTCTTT
CSVEPQGGTEAFF
>TRBV14|.|.|TRBJ1-1
TGTGCCAGCAGCCAAGGAGCTAACACTGAAGCTTTCTTT
CASSQGANTEAFF
>TRBV4-1|.|.|TRBJ2-6
TGCGCCAGCAGCCAAGATCTCCGGGGCTCTGGGGCCAACGTCCTGACTTTC
CASSQDLRGSGANVLTF
>TRBV11-2|.|TRBD1|TRBJ1-6
TGTGCCAGCAGCTTTCGGGACAGGATCTACTTT
CASSFRDRIYF
>TRBV12-3/TRBV12-4|.|.|TRBJ1-5
TGTGCCAGCTCCTTGTCGGTTCAGCCCCAGCATTTT
CASSLSVQPQHF
>TRBV7-2|.|TRBD2|TRBJ2-1
TGTGCCAGCAGCCCGGGACTAGCGGGTTCGGGCTCCTACAATGAGCAGTTCTTC
CASSPGLAGSGSYNEQFF
>TRBV4-3|.|.|TRBJ1-1
TGCGCCAGCAGCCTCGATTCGCGGGAAACTGAAGCTTTCTTT
CASSLDSRETEAFF
>TRBV7-9|.|TRBD2|TRBJ2-7
TGTGCCAGCAGCTCGACTAGCGGGGGGAGCTCCTACGAGCAGTACTTC
CASSSTSGGSSYEQYF
>TRBV6-1|.|.|TRBJ1-2
TGTGCCAGCAGTGAAGCAGCAGGGCCCTATGGCTACACCTTC
CASSEAAGPYGYTF
>TRBV19|.|.|TRBJ1-1
TGTGCCAGTAGGTGGGCCACCGGGACAGAAGCTTTCTTT
CASRWATGTEAFF
>TRBV28|.|.|TRBJ2-7
TGTGCCAGCAGTTCCTTTGGGGTGCGTGGCTCCTACGAGCAGTACTTC
CASSSFGVRGSYEQYF
>TRBV5-1|.|TRBD1|TRBJ1-2
TGCGCCAGCAGCACGGGACAGGGGGAGGACTATGGCTACACCTTC
CASSTGQGEDYGYTF
>TRBV6-6|.|.|TRBJ2-1
TGTGCCAGCAGTTACAGCAGGGTCTACAATGAGCAGTTCTTC
CASSYSRVYNEQFF
>TRBV4-1|.|.|TRBJ1-4
TGCGCCAGCAGCCAAGATGGGCAGGGAATAAGGGAAAAACTGTTTTTT
CASSQDGQGIREKLFF
>TRBV5-6|.|TRBD1|TRBJ1-4
TGTGCCAGCAGCCTACGACAGGGGGGTGAAAAACTGTTTTTT
CASSLRQGGEKLFF
>TRBV5-1|.|.|TRBJ2-1
TGCGCCAGCAGCTTGGGGCAGGGTGGCCACAATGAGCAGTTCTTC
CASSLGQGGHNEQFF
>TRBV7-9|.|.|TRBJ1-2
TGTGCCAGCAGCCTGGCCACGGGGGGAGGAGATGGCTACACCTTC
CASSLATGGGDGYTF
>TRBV7-9|.|TRBD2|TRBJ2-7
TGTGCCAGCAGCCCAGGCGGTAGCGGGAGTGGAGAGCAGTACTTC
CASSPGGSGSGEQYF
>TRBV19|.|.|TRBJ2-1
TGTGCCAGTAGGAGGGCAAGAAGCTCCTACAATGAGCAGTTCTTC
CASRRARSSYNEQFF
>TRBV27|once|TRBD1|TRBJ1-2
TGTGCCAGCGCCCGGGACAGGTCTAACTATGGCTACACCTTC
CASARDRSNYGYTF
>TRBV6-5|.|.|TRBJ2-3
TGTGCCAGCAGTCTGGACAACACAGATACGCAGTATTTT
CASSLDNTDTQYF
>TRBV4-1|.|.|TRBJ2-1
TGCGCCAGCAGCCAATGGGCCGGGGCTGGATTCTACAATGAGCAGTTCTTC
CASSQWAGAGFYNEQFF
>TRBV7-8|.|.|TRBJ2-5
TGTGCCAGCAGCTTAGTTTGGGGGCAGGAGACCCAGTACTTC
CASSLVWGQETQYF
>TRBV30|.|TRBD1|TRBJ1-1
TGTGCCTGGACAGGGGGCAGGAGGACTGAAGCTTTCTTT
CAWTGGRRTEAFF
>TRBV2|.|TRBD1|TRBJ1-3
TGTGCCAGCAGCGAGGACAGGGTAGCTGGAAACACCATATATTTT
CASSEDRVAGNTIYF
>TRBV19|once|.|TRBJ1-5
TGTGCCAGTAGTAGAGGGCGGGCAGGGGATCAGCCCCAGCATTTT
CASSRGRAGDQPQHF
>TRBV29-1|.|TRBD1|TRBJ1-6
TGCAGCGTTGAAGACCCACAGGGGTCCTATAATTCACCCCTCCACTTT
CSVEDPQGSYNSPLHF
>TRBV4-3|few|.|TRBJ1-2
TGCGCCAGCAGCCAAGCGAGGGCGACCTATGGCTACACCTTC
CASSQARATYGYTF
>TRBV7-8|.|.|TRBJ2-1
TGTGCCAGCAGCCCCTTGGACTCAATCTACAATGAGCAGTTCTTC
CASSPLDSIYNEQFF
>TRBV3-1/TRBV3-2|.|TRBD1|TRBJ2-1
TGTGCCAGCAGCCAACTGGGGACAGGGAACGAGCAGTTCTTC
CASSQLGTGNEQFF
>TRBV5-4|once|TRBD2|TRBJ2-5
TGTGCCAGCAGCTGGGGGACTAGCGGGATTGGGGAGACCCAGTACTTC
CASSWGTSGIGETQYF
>TRBV6-5|once|TRBD1|TRBJ1-2
TGTGCCAGCAGGGCCATGAGGGGGCACTATGGCTACACCTTC
CASRAMRGHYGYTF
>TRBV5-8|.|.|TRBJ1-5
TGTGCCAGCAGCTTGATCCGGGGGGCCGGTCAGCCCCAGCATTTT
CASSLIRGAGQPQHF
>TRBV7-2|.|.|TRBJ2-1
TGTGCCAGCAGCCGTCAACTCTGGCCTGAGCAGTTCTTC
CASSRQLWPEQFF
>TRBV3-1/TRBV3-2|.|TRBD2|TRBJ2-1
TGTGCCAGCAGCCAAGTGCTCCGGACTAGCGGGAGGGCCCCCTACAATGAGCAGTTCTTC
CASSQVLRTSGRAPYNEQFF
>TRBV6-6|.|.|TRBJ1-1
TGTGCCAGCAGTTACTCACGGAGCACTGAAGCTTTCTTT
CASSYSRSTEAFF
>TRBV28|.|.|TRBJ1-6
TGTGCCAGCAGTTTAAGACTGATTAATTCACCCCTCCACTTT
CASSLRLINSPLHF
>TRBV2|.|.|TRBJ1-4
TGTGCCAGCAGGAAAGCTGCAACTAATGAAAAACTGTTTTTT
CASRKAATNEKLFF
>TRBV28|.|.|TRBJ2-1
TGTGCCAGCAGTTTATGGGGATTTGGTGAGCAGTTCTTC
CASSLWGFGEQFF
>TRBV19|.|.|TRBJ1-1
TGTGCCAGTAGTCCCTCGGCGGGGAGGAACACTGAAGCTTTCTTT
CASSPSAGRNTEAFF
>TRBV5-6|.|TRBD1|TRBJ1-1
TGTGCCAGCAGCTTGGTCCGGGACAGAGTATCTGAAGCTTTCTTT
CASSLVRDRVSEAFF
>TRBV19|once|.|TRBJ1-2
TGTGCCAGTAGTATAGGATGGGGTAACTATGGCTACACCTTC
CASSIGWGNYGYTF